This record concerns one T cell receptor beta chain sequence. These data come from a study of human T cells and chemical hapten exposure. Across the study: DPC (0.01%) was patch tested on the upper back and read at 6 days.

The time point denotes: pre-sensitization, week 0. As to treatment: therapeutic diphenylcyclopropenone sensitization with weekly scalp DPC. Only after blood had been drawn was each patch test applied. One entry per CDR3 protein results from TCRdb running MiXCR on the RACE reads. The table includes under 300,000 distinct CDR3 sequences, just under 8% detected once. The source of this sequence is a man in his late teens or twenties with alopecia areata. Some clones in this sample may be carry-over from other donors' samples. Material: whole blood, obtained in connection with sensitization to the hapten diphenylcyclopropenone (DPC).

The CDR3 sequence: CASSLRMSQYF. The CDR3 region has the DNA TGTGCCAGCAGCCTCCGGATGTCCCAGTACTTC. This rearrangement joins TRBV7-8 to TRBJ2-5; no firm D call. V dropped 5 bases and J dropped 9 bases, with 10 bases sitting between them. This CDR3 is built from 11 residues. Looked up from germline, CDR1 is SGHVS and CDR2 is FQNEAQ.